This TCR beta chain emerged from a study of T cell changes during pregnancy in multiple sclerosis. The assay was immunoSEQ multiplex PCR, and TCRdb's table has in-frame clones only and misses some. The table lists about 44,000 clones, 90% to 97% of them singletons. CDR1 is MDHEN and CDR2 is SYDVKM in the germline V gene. Deletions cut 3 bases from V and 1 base from J, with 7 bases between. CDR3 length: 15 amino acids. This clone appeared a single time. The TCR sequence derives from a female donor with multiple sclerosis, enrolled in a pregnancy study. Here the sequenced sample was peripheral blood, taken in the second trimester of pregnancy. The chain joins TRBV28 to TRBJ2-6; D may be TRBD2 (5 bases). CDR3 coding DNA: TGTGCCAGCAGTTTTCGGGGATCTGGGGCCAACGTCCTGACTTTC. This translates into CASSFRGSGANVLTF.